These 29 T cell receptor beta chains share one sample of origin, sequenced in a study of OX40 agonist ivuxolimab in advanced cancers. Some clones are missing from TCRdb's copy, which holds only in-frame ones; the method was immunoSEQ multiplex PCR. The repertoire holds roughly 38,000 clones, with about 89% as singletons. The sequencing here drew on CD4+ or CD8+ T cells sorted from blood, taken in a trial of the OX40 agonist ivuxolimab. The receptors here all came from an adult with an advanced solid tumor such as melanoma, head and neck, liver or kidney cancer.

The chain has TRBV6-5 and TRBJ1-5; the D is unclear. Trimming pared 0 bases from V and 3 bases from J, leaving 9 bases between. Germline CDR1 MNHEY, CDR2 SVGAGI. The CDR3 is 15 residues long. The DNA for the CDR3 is TGTGCCAGCAGTTACTCAGGGCAGACCAATCAGCCCCAGCATTTT. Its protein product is CASSYSGQTNQPQHF.

The CDR3 DNA sequence: TGTGCCAGCAGCTTTGGGGCTAGCGGGGGACTAATAGAGACCCAGTACTTC. Translated, it gives CASSFGASGGLIETQYF. This chain uses TRBV5-5 with TRBJ2-5; 10 positions agree with TRBD2. CDR1 SGHKS and CDR2 YYEKEE come from the germline V gene (reference sequence). The V gene end was trimmed by 2 bases and the J gene end by 4 bases; junction bases not matched to a gene: 11. This CDR3 is built from 17 residues.

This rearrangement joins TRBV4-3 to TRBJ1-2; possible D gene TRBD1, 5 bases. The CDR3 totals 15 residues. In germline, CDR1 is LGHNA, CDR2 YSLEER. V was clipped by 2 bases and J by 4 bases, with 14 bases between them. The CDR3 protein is CASSQQRGTTYGYTF. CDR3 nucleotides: TGCGCCAGCAGCCAACAACGCGGGACTACCTATGGCTACACCTTC.

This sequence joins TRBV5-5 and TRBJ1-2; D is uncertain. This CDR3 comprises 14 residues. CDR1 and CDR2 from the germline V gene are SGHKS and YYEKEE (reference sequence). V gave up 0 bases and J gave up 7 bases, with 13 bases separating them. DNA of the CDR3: TGTGCCAGCAGCTTGGGTATAGGGCTCGGTGGCTACACCTTC. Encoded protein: CASSLGIGLGGYTF.

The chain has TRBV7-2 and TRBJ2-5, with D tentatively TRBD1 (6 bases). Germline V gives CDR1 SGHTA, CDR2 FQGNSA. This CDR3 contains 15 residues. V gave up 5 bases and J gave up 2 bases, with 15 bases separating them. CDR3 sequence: CASSPKLQGQETQYF. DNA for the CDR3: TGTGCCAGCAGCCCTAAGTTACAGGGTCAAGAGACCCAGTACTTC.

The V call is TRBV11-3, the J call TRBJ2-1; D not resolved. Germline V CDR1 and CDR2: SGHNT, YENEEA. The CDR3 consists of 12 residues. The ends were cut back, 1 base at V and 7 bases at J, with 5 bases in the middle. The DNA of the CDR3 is TGTGCCAGCAGCTTAGTGGGGAATGAGCAGTTCTTC. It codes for CASSLVGNEQFF.

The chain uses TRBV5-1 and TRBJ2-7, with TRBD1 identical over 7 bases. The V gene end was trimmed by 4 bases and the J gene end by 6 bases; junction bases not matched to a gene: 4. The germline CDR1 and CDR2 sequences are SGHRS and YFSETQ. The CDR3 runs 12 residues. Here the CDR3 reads CASSDRQGEQYF. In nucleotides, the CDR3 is TGCGCCAGCAGCGACCGACAGGGCGAGCAGTACTTC.

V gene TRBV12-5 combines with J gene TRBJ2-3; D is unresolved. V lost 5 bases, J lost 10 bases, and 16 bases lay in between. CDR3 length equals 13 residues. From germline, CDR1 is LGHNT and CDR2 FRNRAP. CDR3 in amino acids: CASGTPLESPQYF. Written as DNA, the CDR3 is TGTGCTAGTGGTACCCCCCTCGAAAGTCCGCAGTATTTT.

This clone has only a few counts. CDR3: CASSSQAGPQAKGYTF. The CDR3 DNA is TGTGCCAGCAGCTCCCAGGCAGGACCCCAGGCGAAAGGCTACACCTTC. The chain has TRBV7-2 and TRBJ1-2; D not resolved. V lost 4 bases to trimming and J lost 8 bases, with 23 bases between them. In germline, CDR1 is SGHTA, CDR2 FQGNSA. The CDR3 runs 16 residues.

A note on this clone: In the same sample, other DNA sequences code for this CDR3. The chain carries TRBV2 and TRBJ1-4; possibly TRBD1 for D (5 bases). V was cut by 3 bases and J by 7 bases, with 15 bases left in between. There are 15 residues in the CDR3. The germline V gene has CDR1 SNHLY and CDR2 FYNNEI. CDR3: CASSDLGAQGEKLFF. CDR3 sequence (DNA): TGTGCCAGCAGTGACCTTGGGGCCCAAGGTGAAAAACTGTTTTTT.

The CDR3 loop reads CASRRTLNTEAFF. CDR3 DNA: TGTGCCAGCAGAAGGACCCTGAACACTGAAGCTTTCTTT. J is TRBJ1-1 and V is TRBV6-5; no firm D call. CDR1 MNHEY and CDR2 SVGAGI come from the germline V gene. Trimming shortened V by 6 bases and J by 0 bases, and 8 bases separated the two germline ends. The CDR3 totals 13 residues.

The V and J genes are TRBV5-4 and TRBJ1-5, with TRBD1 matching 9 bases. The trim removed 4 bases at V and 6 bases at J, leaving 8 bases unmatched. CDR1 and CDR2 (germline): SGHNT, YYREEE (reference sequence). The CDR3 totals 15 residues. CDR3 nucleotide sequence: TGTGCCAGCAGCCCAACAGGGGGCGGGAGTCAGCCCCAGCATTTT. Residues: CASSPTGGGSQPQHF.

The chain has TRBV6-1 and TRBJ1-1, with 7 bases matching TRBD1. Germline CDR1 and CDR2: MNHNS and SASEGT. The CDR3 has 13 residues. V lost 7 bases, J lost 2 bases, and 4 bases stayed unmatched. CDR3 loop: CASTRGQNTEAFF. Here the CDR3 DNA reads TGTGCCAGCACTAGGGGGCAAAACACTGAAGCTTTCTTT.

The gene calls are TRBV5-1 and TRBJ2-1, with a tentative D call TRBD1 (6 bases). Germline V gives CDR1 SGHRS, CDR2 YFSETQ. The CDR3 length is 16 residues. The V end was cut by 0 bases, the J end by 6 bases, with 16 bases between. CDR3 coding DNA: TGCGCCAGCAGCTTGGAGGGACATCAACTTGCCAATGAGCAGTTCTTC. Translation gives CASSLEGHQLANEQFF. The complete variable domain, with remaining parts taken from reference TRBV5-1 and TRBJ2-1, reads KAGVTQTPRYLIKTRGQQVTLSCSPISGHRSVSWYQQTPGQGLQFLFEYFSETQRNKGNFPGRFSGRQFSNSRSEMNVSTLELGDSALYLCASSLEGHQLANEQFFGPGTRLTVL.

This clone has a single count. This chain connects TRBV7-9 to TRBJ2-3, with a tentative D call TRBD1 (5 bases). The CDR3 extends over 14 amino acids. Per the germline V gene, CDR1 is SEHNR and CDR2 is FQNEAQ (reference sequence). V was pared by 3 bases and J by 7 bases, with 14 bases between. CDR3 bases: TGTGCCAGCAGCTTGACAGAGAAGAGTTATACGCAGTATTTT. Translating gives CASSLTEKSYTQYF.

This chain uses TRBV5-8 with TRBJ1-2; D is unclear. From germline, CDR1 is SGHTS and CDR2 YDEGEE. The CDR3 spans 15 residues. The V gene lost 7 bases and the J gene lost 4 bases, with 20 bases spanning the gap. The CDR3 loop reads CASDDSPRKTYGYTF. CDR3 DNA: TGTGCCAGCGACGATTCTCCACGAAAGACCTATGGCTACACCTTC.

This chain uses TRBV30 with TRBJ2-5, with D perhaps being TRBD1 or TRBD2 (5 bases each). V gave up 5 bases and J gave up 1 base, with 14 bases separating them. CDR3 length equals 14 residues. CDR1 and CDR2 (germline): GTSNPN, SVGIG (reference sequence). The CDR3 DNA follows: TGTGCCTGGGGGGGAGTGGCGTCCCAAGAGACCCAGTACTTC. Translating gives CAWGGVASQETQYF. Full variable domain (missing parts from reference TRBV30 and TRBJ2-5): SQTIHQWPATLVQPVGSPLSLECTVEGTSNPNLYWYRQAAGRGLQLLFYSVGIGQISSEVPQNLSASRPQDRQFILSSKKLLLSDSGFYLCAWGGVASQETQYFGPGTRLLVL.

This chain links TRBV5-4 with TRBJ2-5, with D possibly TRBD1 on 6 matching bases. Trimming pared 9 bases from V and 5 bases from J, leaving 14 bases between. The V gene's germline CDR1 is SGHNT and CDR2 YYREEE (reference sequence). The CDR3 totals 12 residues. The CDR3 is CATTNREETQYF. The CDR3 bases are TGTGCCACTACAAACAGGGAGGAGACCCAGTACTTC.

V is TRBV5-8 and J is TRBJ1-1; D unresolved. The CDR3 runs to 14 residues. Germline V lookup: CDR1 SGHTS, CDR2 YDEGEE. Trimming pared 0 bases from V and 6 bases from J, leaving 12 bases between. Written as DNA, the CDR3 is TGTGCCAGCAGCTTGGGCAGAAAGACTCCTGAAGCTTTCTTT. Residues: CASSLGRKTPEAFF.

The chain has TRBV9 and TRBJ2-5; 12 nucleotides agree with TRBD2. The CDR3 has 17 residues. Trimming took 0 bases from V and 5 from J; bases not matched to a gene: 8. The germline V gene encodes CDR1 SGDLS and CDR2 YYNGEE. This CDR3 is CASSVGASGGAEETQYF. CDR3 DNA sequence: TGTGCCAGCAGCGTAGGTGCTAGCGGGGGGGCCGAGGAGACCCAGTACTTC.

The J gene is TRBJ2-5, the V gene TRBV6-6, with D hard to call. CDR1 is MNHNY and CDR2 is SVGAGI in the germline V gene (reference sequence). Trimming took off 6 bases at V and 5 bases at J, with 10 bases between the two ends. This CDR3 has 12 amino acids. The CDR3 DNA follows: TGTGCCAGCAGCCCGGACGGGGAGACCCAGTACTTC. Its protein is CASSPDGETQYF.

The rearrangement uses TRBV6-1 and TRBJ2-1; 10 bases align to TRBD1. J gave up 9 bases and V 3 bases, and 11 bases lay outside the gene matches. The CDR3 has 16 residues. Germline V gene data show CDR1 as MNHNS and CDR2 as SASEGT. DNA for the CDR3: TGTGCCAGCAGTGAGCTCCGGGACAGGGGTGTATCTGAGCAGTTCTTC. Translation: CASSELRDRGVSEQFF.

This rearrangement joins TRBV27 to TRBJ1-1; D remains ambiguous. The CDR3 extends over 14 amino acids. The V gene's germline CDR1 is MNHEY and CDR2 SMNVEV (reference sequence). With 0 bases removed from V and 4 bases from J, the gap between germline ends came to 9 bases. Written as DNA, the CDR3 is TGTGCCAGCAGTTTATCGAAATTCGGCACTGAAGCTTTCTTT. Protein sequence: CASSLSKFGTEAFF.

The CDR3 DNA is TGTGCCAGCAGTCCCTTGTTTCGAATAGCGGACTCTAACACCGGGGAGCTGTTTTTT. Translation: CASSPLFRIADSNTGELFF. This chain links TRBV27 with TRBJ2-2; TRBD2 is a possible D gene (6 bases). Germline assignment: CDR1 MNHEY and CDR2 SMNVEV (reference sequence). Trimming stripped 5 bases from V and 2 bases from J, with 24 bases between. The CDR3 length is 19 residues.

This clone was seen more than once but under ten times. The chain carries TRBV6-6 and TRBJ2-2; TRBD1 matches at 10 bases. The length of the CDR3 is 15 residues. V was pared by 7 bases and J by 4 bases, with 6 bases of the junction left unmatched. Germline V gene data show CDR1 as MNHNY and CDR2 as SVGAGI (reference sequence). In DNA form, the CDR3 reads TGTGCCAGCACCCGGGACAGGGGATCCACCGGGGAGCTGTTTTTT. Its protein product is CASTRDRGSTGELFF.

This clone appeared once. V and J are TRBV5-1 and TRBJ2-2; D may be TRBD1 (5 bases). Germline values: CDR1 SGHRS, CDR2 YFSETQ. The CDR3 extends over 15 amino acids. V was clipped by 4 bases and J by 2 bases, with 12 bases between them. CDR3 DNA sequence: TGCGCCAGCAGCCTGCCTGGGGCTAACACCGGGGAGCTGTTTTTT. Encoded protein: CASSLPGANTGELFF.

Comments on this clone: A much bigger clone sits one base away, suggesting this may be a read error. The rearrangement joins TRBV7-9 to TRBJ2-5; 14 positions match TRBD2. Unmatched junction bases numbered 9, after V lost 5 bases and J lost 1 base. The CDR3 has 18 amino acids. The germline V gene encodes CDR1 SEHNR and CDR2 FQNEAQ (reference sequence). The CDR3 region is CASSRPGTSGGLQETQYF. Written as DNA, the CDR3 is TGTGCCAGCAGCCGCCCCGGGACTAGCGGGGGCCTCCAAGAGACCCAGTACTTC. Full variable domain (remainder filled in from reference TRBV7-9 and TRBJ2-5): DTGVSQNPRHKITKRGQNVTFRCDPISEHNRLYWYRQTLGQGPEFLTYFQNEAQLEKSRLLSDRFSAERPKGSFSTLEIQRTEQGDSAMYLCASSRPGTSGGLQETQYFGPGTRLLVL.

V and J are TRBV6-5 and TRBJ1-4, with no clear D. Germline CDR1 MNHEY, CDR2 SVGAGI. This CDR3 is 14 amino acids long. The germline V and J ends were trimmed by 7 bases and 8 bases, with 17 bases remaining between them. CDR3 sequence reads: CASTLRENGEKLFF. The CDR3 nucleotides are TGTGCCAGCACCCTTAGGGAGAATGGAGAAAAACTGTTTTTT.

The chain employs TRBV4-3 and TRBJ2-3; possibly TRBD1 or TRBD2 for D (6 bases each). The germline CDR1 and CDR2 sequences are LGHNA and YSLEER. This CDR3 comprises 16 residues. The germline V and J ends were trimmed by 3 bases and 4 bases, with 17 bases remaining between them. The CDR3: CASSQNHWGAADTQYF. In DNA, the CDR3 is TGCGCCAGCAGCCAGAACCATTGGGGGGCCGCAGATACGCAGTATTTT.